This T cell receptor beta chain was obtained from a study of T and B cells in COVID-19 patients. Overall study context: The recovered patients had mostly mild to moderate COVID-19 with outpatient management. Of about 22 active-infection patients, 15 to 18 carried comorbidities linked to unfavorable COVID-19 outcome.

From blood, about 250-500 ng of genomic DNA served as TRB template. Multiplex PCR with BIOMED2 TRB-A/B primer pools amplified TRB rearrangements. TCRdb reprocessed the multiplex PCR reads via MiXCR and lists one record per CDR3 protein. Here the sample spans fewer than 9,500 distinct CDR3 sequences, approximately 33% being singletons. Study observations and caveats: Of about 2,300 TCR clusters found only in the recovered cohort, a few dozen had low generation probability.

This clonotype is categorized as medium-sized. Its specificity is not known. This CDR3 comprises 13 residues. In germline, CDR1 is SQVTM, CDR2 ANQGSEA. The ends were cut back, 7 bases at V and 6 bases at J, with 19 bases in the middle. The TCR comes from a human donor who had recovered from COVID-19. The chain uses TRBV29-1 and TRBJ2-7; either TRBD1 or TRBD2 may supply D (5 bases each). Material for sequencing was blood. The CDR3 loop is CSGQVGAWGEQYF. The CDR3 coding sequence is TGCAGCGGCCAAGTCGGGGCGTGGGGCGAGCAGTACTTC.